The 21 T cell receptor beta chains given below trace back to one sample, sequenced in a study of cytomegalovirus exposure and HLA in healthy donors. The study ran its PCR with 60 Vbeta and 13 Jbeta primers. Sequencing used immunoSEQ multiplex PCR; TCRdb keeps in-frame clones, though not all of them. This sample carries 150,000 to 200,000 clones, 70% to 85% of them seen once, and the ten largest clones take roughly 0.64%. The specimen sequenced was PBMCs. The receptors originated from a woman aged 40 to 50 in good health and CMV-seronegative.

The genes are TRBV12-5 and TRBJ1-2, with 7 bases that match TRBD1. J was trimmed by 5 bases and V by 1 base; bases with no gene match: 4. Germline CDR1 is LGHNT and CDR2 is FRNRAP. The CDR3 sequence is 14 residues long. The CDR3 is CASGLGPGQYGYTF. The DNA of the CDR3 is TGTGCTAGTGGTTTGGGACCGGGACAGTATGGCTACACCTTC.

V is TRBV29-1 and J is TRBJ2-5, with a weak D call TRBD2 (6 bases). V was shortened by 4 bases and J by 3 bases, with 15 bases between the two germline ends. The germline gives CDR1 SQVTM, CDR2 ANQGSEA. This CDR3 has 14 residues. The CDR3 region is CSVAAGTFKETQYF. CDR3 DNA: TGCAGCGTTGCTGCCGGGACTTTTAAAGAGACCCAGTACTTC.

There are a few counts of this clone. The CDR3 loop reads CASSAGQGGEAFF. The CDR3 coding sequence is TGTGCCAGCAGCGCAGGACAGGGGGGTGAAGCTTTCTTT. The J gene is TRBJ1-1, the V gene TRBV9; 10 bases fit TRBD1. The CDR3 consists of 13 residues. Trimming cost V 3 bases and J 7 bases; bases outside gene matches: 3. Germline V gives CDR1 SGDLS, CDR2 YYNGEE. Full variable domain (missing parts from reference TRBV9 and TRBJ1-1): DSGVTQTPKHLITATGQRVTLRCSPRSGDLSVYWYQQSLDQGLQFLIQYYNGEERAKGNILERFSAQQFPDLHSELNLSSLELGDSALYFCASSAGQGGEAFFGQGTRLTVV.

In nucleotides, the CDR3 is TGCGCCAGCAGTGAGGCGGGGCAAGAGACCCAGTACTTC. As protein: CASSEAGQETQYF. The chain is built from TRBV10-2 and TRBJ2-5, with D maybe TRBD2 (6 bases). Trimming took off 2 bases at V and 2 bases at J, with 6 bases between the two ends. This CDR3 has 13 amino acids. The germline gives CDR1 WSHSY, CDR2 SAAADI.

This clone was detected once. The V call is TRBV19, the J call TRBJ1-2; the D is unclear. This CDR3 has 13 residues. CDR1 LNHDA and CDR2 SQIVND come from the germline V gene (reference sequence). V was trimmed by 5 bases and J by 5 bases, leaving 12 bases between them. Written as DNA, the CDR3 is TGTGCCAGTAGTGTTGGCAGTCGATATGGCTACACCTTC. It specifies CASSVGSRYGYTF.

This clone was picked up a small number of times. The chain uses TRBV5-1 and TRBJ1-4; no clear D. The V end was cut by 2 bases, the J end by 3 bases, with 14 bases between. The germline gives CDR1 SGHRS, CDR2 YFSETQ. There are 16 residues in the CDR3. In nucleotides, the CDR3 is TGCGCCAGCAGCTTCTCTCTGGAGGTGGCTAATGAAAAACTGTTTTTT. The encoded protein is CASSFSLEVANEKLFF.

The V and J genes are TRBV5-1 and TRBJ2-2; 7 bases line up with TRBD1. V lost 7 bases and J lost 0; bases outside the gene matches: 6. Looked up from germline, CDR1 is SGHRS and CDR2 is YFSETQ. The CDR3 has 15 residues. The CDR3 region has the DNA TGCGCCAGCCATCCCGGGACAGCGAACACCGGGGAGCTGTTTTTT. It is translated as CASHPGTANTGELFF. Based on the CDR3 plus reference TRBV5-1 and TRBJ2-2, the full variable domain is KAGVTQTPRYLIKTRGQQVTLSCSPISGHRSVSWYQQTPGQGLQFLFEYFSETQRNKGNFPGRFSGRQFSNSRSEMNVSTLELGDSALYLCASHPGTANTGELFFGEGSRLTVL.

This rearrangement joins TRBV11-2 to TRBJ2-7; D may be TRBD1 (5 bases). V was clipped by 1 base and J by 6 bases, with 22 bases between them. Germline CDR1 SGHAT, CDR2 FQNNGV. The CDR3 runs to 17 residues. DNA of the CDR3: TGTGCCAGCAGCTTAGCTATGGCAGGGCCCAAAGGTTGCGAGCAGTACTTC. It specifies CASSLAMAGPKGCEQYF.

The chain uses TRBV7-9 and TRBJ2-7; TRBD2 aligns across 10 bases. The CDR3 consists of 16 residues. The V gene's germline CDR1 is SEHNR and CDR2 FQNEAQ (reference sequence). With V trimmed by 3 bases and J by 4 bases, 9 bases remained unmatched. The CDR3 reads CASSFGWGTSVYEQYF. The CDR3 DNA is TGTGCCAGCAGCTTTGGATGGGGGACTAGCGTATACGAGCAGTACTTC.

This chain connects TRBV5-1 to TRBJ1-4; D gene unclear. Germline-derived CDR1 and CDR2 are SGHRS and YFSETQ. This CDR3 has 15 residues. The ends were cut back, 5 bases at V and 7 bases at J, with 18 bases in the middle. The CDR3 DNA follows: TGCGCCAGCAGTCGTACCGGAATCAGAGGTGAAAAACTGTTTTTT. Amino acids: CASSRTGIRGEKLFF. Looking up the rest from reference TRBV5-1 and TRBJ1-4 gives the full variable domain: KAGVTQTPRYLIKTRGQQVTLSCSPISGHRSVSWYQQTPGQGLQFLFEYFSETQRNKGNFPGRFSGRQFSNSRSEMNVSTLELGDSALYLCASSRTGIRGEKLFFGSGTQLSVL.

CDR3 amino acids: CASPPGRVPWREQYF. CDR3 DNA sequence: TGTGCCAGCCCCCCCGGCCGGGTACCCTGGAGGGAGCAGTACTTC. The gene calls are TRBV5-4 and TRBJ2-7; tentative D call: TRBD2 (5 bases). Looked up from germline, CDR1 is SGHNT and CDR2 is YYREEE (reference sequence). The CDR3 is made up of 15 amino acids. Trimming removed 7 bases at V and 7 bases at J, with 24 bases between.

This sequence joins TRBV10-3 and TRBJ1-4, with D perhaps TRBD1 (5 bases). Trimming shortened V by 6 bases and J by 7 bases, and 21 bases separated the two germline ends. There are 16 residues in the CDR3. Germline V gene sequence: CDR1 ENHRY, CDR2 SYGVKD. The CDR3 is CAIRRTGRGQAEKLFF. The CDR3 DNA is TGTGCCATCAGGCGGACCGGGAGGGGTCAGGCTGAAAAACTGTTTTTT.

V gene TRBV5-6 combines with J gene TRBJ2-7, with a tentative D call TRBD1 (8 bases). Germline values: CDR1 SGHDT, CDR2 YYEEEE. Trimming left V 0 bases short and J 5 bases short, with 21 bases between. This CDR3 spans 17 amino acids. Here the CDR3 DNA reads TGTGCCAGCAGCTTGGTATTCGGGGGGACAGGCGTCCACGAGCAGTACTTC. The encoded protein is CASSLVFGGTGVHEQYF.

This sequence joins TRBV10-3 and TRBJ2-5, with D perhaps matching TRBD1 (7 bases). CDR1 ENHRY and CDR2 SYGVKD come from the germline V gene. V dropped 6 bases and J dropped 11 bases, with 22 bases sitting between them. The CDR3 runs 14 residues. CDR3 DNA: TGTGCCATCAGGGCGACAGGGAATTCGGGGGAGCAGTACTTC. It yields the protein CAIRATGNSGEQYF.

CDR3: CSAKPWTDPLETQYF. The CDR3 coding sequence is TGCAGCGCCAAACCGTGGACAGACCCTCTGGAGACCCAGTACTTC. This chain joins TRBV29-1 and TRBJ2-5; maybe TRBD1 (6 bases). The CDR3 spans 15 residues. Germline CDR1 reads SQVTM; CDR2 reads ANQGSEA. The V and J ends lost 7 bases and 5 bases respectively, with 23 bases between them.

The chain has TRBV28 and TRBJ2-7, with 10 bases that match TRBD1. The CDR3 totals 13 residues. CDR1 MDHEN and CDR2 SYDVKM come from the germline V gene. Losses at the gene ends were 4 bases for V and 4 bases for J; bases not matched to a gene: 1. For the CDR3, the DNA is TGTGCCAGCAGTTCGGGACAGGGGTACGAGCAGTACTTC. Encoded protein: CASSSGQGYEQYF.

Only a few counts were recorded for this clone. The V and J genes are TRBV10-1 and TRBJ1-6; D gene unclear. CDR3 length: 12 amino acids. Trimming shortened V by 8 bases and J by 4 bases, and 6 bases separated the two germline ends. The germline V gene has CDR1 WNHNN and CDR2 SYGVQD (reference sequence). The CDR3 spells CASWPYNSPLHF. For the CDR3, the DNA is TGCGCCAGCTGGCCTTATAATTCACCCCTCCACTTT.

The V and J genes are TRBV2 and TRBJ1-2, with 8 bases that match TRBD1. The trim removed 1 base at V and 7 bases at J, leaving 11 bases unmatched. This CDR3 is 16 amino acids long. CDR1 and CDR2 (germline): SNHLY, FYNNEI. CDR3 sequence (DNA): TGTGCCAGCAGTGAAGTACGCAGGGGGCGCCGGAGTGGCTACACCTTC. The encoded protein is CASSEVRRGRRSGYTF. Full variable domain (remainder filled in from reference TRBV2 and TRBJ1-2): EPEVTQTPSHQVTQMGQEVILRCVPISNHLYFYWYRQILGQKVEFLVSFYNNEISEKSEIFDDQFSVERPDGSNFTLKIRSTKLEDSAMYFCASSEVRRGRRSGYTFGSGTRLTVV.

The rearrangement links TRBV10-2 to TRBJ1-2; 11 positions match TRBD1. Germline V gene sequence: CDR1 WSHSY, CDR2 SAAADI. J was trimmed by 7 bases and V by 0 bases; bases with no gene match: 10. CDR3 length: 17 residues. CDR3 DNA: TGCGCCAGCAGTGAGTCGGAGACCGGACAGGGGGCGTCTGGCTACACCTTC. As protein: CASSESETGQGASGYTF.

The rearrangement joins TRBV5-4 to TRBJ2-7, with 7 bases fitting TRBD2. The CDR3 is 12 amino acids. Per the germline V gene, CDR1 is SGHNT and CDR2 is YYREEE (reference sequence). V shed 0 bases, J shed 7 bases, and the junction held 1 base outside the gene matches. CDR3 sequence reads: CASSLGLAEQYF. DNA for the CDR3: TGTGCCAGCAGCTTGGGACTAGCTGAGCAGTACTTC.

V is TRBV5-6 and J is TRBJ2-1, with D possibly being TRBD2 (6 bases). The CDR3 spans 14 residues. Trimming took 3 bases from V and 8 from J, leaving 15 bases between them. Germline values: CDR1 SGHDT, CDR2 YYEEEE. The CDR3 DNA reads TGTGCCAGCAGCTCCACGCGGGGAGGCTATGAGCAGTTCTTC. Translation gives CASSSTRGGYEQFF.